This TCR beta chain is from a study of blood T cell repertoires in COVID-19. Original analysis: Amplification with reference gene primers provided the estimates of nucleated cell counts. Sequencing used immunoSEQ multiplex PCR; TCRdb keeps in-frame clones, though not all of them. V, J and clone size derive from that table, while D and trimming were established from the DNA sequence. The sample consists of about 270,000 clones, 75% to 90% of them appearing once. CDR1 is SNHLY, CDR2 FYNNEI, per germline. Trimming stripped 2 bases from V and 3 bases from J, with 8 bases between. The CDR3 sequence is 15 residues long.

The source of this sequence is a woman under 30 who had recovered from COVID-19. The V gene is TRBV2, the J gene TRBJ2-6; perhaps TRBD2 as D (6 bases). The sample consisted of PBMCs or T cells enriched from blood (not recorded which). The CDR3 spells CASSERGFGANVLTF. CDR3 DNA sequence: TGTGCCAGCAGTGAACGGGGGTTTGGGGCCAACGTCCTGACTTTC.